The text below deals with one T cell receptor (beta chain). Repertoires were generated with immunoSEQ multiplex PCR, while TCRdb's copy carries only in-frame clones and drops some. Here the sample spans under 150,000 clones, 75% to 90% being singletons. The record originates from a study of identifying expanded T cells in peripheral blood. After removal of 4 bases from V and 4 bases from J, the junction contained 3 bases not matched to a gene. There are 14 residues in the CDR3. From germline, CDR1 is LNHNV and CDR2 YYDKDF (reference sequence). The clonotype was recovered from a person aged 18 to 70 in good health. Material: blood. V gene TRBV15 combines with J gene TRBJ2-7, with 11 bases matching TRBD1. CDR3 coding DNA: TGTGCCACCAGCACGGGACAGGGGGGATACGAGCAGTACTTC. As protein: CATSTGQGGYEQYF.